This TCR beta chain was documented in a study of blood T cells in healthy people across ages (dated by TCRdb to about 2015). Background for the entire study: Template switching captured roughly one uniquely barcoded TCR beta cDNA molecule per two T cells in model experiments. Age-related changes in TCR beta repertoire diversity were measured in the study by deep sequencing normalized with unique cDNA molecular identifiers. Donors of different ages were randomly distributed across sequencing lanes to avoid experimental bias. The donors were divided into four age groups: young (average about 15 years), middle-aged (roughly 40), aged (around 67) and long-lived (roughly 86). Using the same blood draw, the study looked at two additional independent replicas of 1 million unique cDNA reads for two donors, one aged 18 to 30 and the other aged 80 or older. Study-level results and caveats: There was a strong correlation between observed TCR beta diversity and the percentage of naive T cells measured by flow cytometry. Donor CMV infection status was unknown, potentially confounding age-related changes in expanded clonotypes. Compared with the aged group, more naive CD4+ T cells, fewer expanded clones and increased TCR diversity were shown by the long-lived group, suggesting age selection. Total diversity estimates from one million sequenced T cells were considered lower bounds and underestimates. Observed TCR beta diversity per million T cells fell roughly linearly with age, and a significant reduction was already apparent by age around 40. Bulk unsorted PBMC profiling prevented conclusive comparison of naive and antigen-experienced compartments.

The roughly 39 donors, aged about 6 to 95 years, were systemically healthy Caucasian individuals from Russia. Roughly 9 milliliters of peripheral blood were drawn from each donor into EDTA-treated Vacutainer tubes. Ficoll-Paque density-gradient centrifugation was used to isolate PBMCs, with at least 6 million per sample. Total RNA, at least 6 micrograms per sample, was extracted from PBMCs with Trizol reagent. The percentages of naive CD45RAhigh/CD27high T cells were determined by flow cytometry on a PBMC aliquot from every donor. CDR1 and CDR2 were assigned from the germline V gene as MGHDK and SYGVNS. Clipping removes 3 bases from V and 0 bases from J, with 7 as the unmatched junction base count. Reading from cysteine to phenylalanine, the CDR3 counts 17 amino acids. Only the CDR3 portion is preserved as DNA: 51 bases, with reading frame beginning at the first base. The library was prepared using 5' RACE. The sequencer was an Illumina HiSeq 2500. A second PCR of roughly 6 to 11 cycles was run with a J-beta primer mix and a sample-barcoded 5' primer. A unique molecular identifier was introduced onto each TCR beta cDNA molecule by a template-switch 5' adaptor carrying 12 random nucleotides. At least 2.5 million CDR3-containing paired-end reads were obtained from each sample. All of the RNA was converted into first-strand cDNA using the Mint cDNA synthesis kit, with a TRBC-specific oligonucleotide serving as the primer. All cDNA was treated with uracil-DNA glycosylase and then went through a first 18-cycle PCR with the universal primers M1SS and BC2_uni_R. In the source study's methods: Each sample was normalized by randomly selecting 1 million high-quality reads, each carrying a distinct molecular identifier. Instead of being binned into consensus sequences, reads that shared molecular identifiers were thrown out. CDR3 identification, clonotype clustering and error correction used MiTCR with a Q25 quality threshold and the strictest error-elimination algorithm. A nonparametric unseen species model using Euler transformation provided a lower-bound estimate of total TCR beta diversity. TCRdb reran the public reads through fastp at Q25 and MiXCR, keeping productive beta chains. Each record represents a unique CDR3 protein, reported with the most common genes and DNA among its rows. The V and J calls here are based on TCRdb, not the publication. This sample is represented by under 1,000,000 distinct CDR3 sequences; under 40% of them were singletons. Approximately 12% of the sample is held by the ten biggest clonotypes.

A word on this clonotype: The clone's antigen remains unknown. The record has no base qualities; no much larger clone is one base away.

The rearranged chain carries TRBV25-1 and TRBJ2-4; a stretch of 8 junction bases matches TRBD1. The sequenced sample was blood. The receptor's source is a young man in good health. At the DNA level, the sequence is TGTGCCAGCAGTGACTCCCGGGACAGGATAGCCAAAAACATTCAGTACTTC. Translation gives CASSDSRDRIAKNIQYF.